The TCR beta chain under discussion was sequenced for a study of OX40 agonist ivuxolimab in advanced cancers. Study findings and constraints: Among patients with partial responses at 0.1-3.0 mg/kg, clonal expansion was among the lowest.

This clone has a single count. Its antigen is still unknown. TCRdb keeps only in-frame clones here, not all; method: immunoSEQ multiplex PCR. The sample yields tens of thousands of clones, about 86% seen once. V was clipped by 3 bases and J by 5 bases; unmatched bases: 9. This CDR3 contains 16 residues. Germline V gene sequence: CDR1 LNHDA, CDR2 SQIVND (reference sequence). Sample: CD4+ or CD8+ T cells sorted from blood, taken in a trial of the OX40 agonist ivuxolimab. The J gene is TRBJ2-1, the V gene TRBV19; 8 nucleotides match TRBD2. This TCR came from an adult with an advanced solid tumor such as melanoma, head and neck, liver or kidney cancer. This CDR3 is CASSMMSGGINNEQFF. The CDR3 bases are TGTGCCAGTAGTATGATGTCGGGAGGGATAAACAATGAGCAGTTCTTC.